This TCR beta chain was observed in a study of siplizumab effects on memory and regulatory T cells. Produced via immunoSEQ multiplex PCR; TCRdb's table is partial and in-frame only. The sample lists about 69,000 clones, about 90% seen once, with 1.7% in the top ten. What was sequenced was Tregs sorted from blood. This TCR came from a human donor in good health.

CDR3 in DNA: TGTGCCAGCCTATCGGCAGGGGGCTATTCACCCCTCCACTTT. This gives the protein CASLSAGGYSPLHF. The chain joins TRBV28 to TRBJ1-6, with TRBD1 identical over 8 bases. Trimming removed 8 bases from V and 8 bases from J; junction bases left unmatched: 8. This CDR3 region has 14 residues. Germline loops: CDR1 MDHEN, CDR2 SYDVKM.